This TCR beta chain was found in a study of cytomegalovirus exposure and HLA in healthy donors. Overall study results and limits: In an earlier analysis, most TCR beta V segments were productive about 90% or about 30% of the time.

As concerns this clone: Its antigen remains unidentified.

Germline V lookup: CDR1 LGHNT, CDR2 FRNRAP. V was shortened by 3 bases and J by 5 bases, with 13 bases between the two germline ends. The CDR3 runs to 14 residues. A multiplex PCR was run with 60 Vbeta primers and 13 Jbeta primers. The repertoire was sequenced with immunoSEQ multiplex PCR; TCRdb's copy has only in-frame clones and lacks some. The sample includes under 150,000 clones, just under 80% of them seen just once. The sample consisted of PBMCs. The sequence derives from a male donor in good health and CMV-seronegative. The chain is built from TRBV12-5 and TRBJ1-1; D not resolved. The CDR3 reads CASGFGVPRTEAFF. Written as DNA, the CDR3 is TGTGCTAGTGGTTTCGGGGTCCCGAGGACTGAAGCTTTCTTT.